The source of this T cell receptor (beta chain) is a study of blood T cell repertoires in COVID-19. This CDR3 is built from 16 residues. The J segment lost 7 bases and the V segment lost 3 bases, leaving 10 bases of the junction unmatched. Germline loops: CDR1 MDHEN, CDR2 SYDVKM. As processed by the authors: Estimated nucleated cell counts came from reference gene primer amplification. Clones were read by immunoSEQ multiplex PCR, and TCRdb kept only the in-frame ones, dropping some. Clone size and V and J calls were adopted from that table, with D and trimming inferred from the DNA. The sample has 140,000 to 150,000 clones, around 80% seen once.

This TCR derives from a woman in her forties or fifties with acute or convalescent COVID-19. The sequencing input was peripheral blood. The chain employs TRBV28 and TRBJ1-4; 8 bases are a match to TRBD1. The CDR3 DNA reads as TGTGCCAGCAGTTTCCCCTTGGACAGGGCCTTTGAAAAACTGTTTTTT. It yields the protein CASSFPLDRAFEKLFF.